These 26 T cell receptor beta chains originate from one sample sequenced in a study of blood T cell repertoires in COVID-19. The data were produced by immunoSEQ multiplex PCR, yet TCRdb's version contains in-frame clones alone and is incomplete. The sample has under 200,000 clones, more than 85% seen once; the top ten hold 0.53%. Sequencing was done on a sample of peripheral blood. These receptors all come from a man aged 50 or older with acute or convalescent COVID-19.

The gene calls are TRBV7-9 and TRBJ1-1; D is perhaps TRBD1 (6 bases). The CDR3 runs 17 residues. Germline CDR1 and CDR2: SEHNR and FQNEAQ (reference sequence). V lost 5 bases to trimming and J lost 0 bases, with 19 bases between them. In DNA, the CDR3 is TGTGCCAGCAGCCCTGGACAGCTTCTTCTTATGAACACTGAAGCTTTCTTT. Translating gives CASSPGQLLLMNTEAFF.

V usage is TRBV7-3 and J usage is TRBJ2-1; 8 nucleotides agree with TRBD2. Germline V gene data show CDR1 as SGHTA and CDR2 as FQGTGA. The CDR3 length is 15 residues. V was clipped by 5 bases and J by 1 base; unmatched bases: 4. This chain's CDR3 is CASSTIAGSYNEQFF. The CDR3, as DNA: TGTGCCAGCAGCACCATAGCGGGATCCTACAATGAGCAGTTCTTC.

J is TRBJ2-2 and V is TRBV14; 12 bases fit TRBD1. Germline CDR1 SGHDN, CDR2 FVKESK. CDR3 length: 21 amino acids. V dropped 4 bases and J dropped 2; count of bases not matched to a gene: 17. CDR3 loop: CASSPSGDRGRLAANTGELFF. The CDR3 DNA sequence: TGTGCCAGCAGCCCCTCGGGGGACAGGGGGCGTCTAGCGGCTAACACCGGGGAGCTGTTTTTT. The variable domain in full, completed from reference TRBV14 and TRBJ2-2, reads EAGVTQFPSHSVIEKGQTVTLRCDPISGHDNLYWYRRVMGKEIKFLLHFVKESKQDESGMPNNRFLAERTGGTYSTLKVQPAELEDSGVYFCASSPSGDRGRLAANTGELFFGEGSRLTVL.

The chain joins TRBV7-8 to TRBJ1-4; D remains ambiguous. This CDR3 comprises 14 residues. Trimming cost V 6 bases and J 7 bases, with 15 bases left between them. Germline V lookup: CDR1 SGHVS, CDR2 FQNEAQ. Written as DNA, the CDR3 is TGTGCCAGCAGTCGCCGCGGGCTTGGTGAAAAACTGTTTTTT. Protein product: CASSRRGLGEKLFF.

The chain carries TRBV6-5 and TRBJ1-1, with D possibly matching TRBD1 (6 bases). The CDR3 is 16 amino acids. Germline assignment: CDR1 MNHEY and CDR2 SVGAGI. V gave up 2 bases and J gave up 9 bases, with 22 bases separating them. The CDR3 nucleotides are TGTGCCAGCAGTTACACCCACGGGGGGCGCTGGGCCAAAGCTTTCTTT. Protein product: CASSYTHGGRWAKAFF.

V and J are TRBV6-5 and TRBJ2-5; 8 bases are shared with TRBD2. Germline CDR1 MNHEY, CDR2 SVGAGI. The CDR3 covers 15 residues. V gave up 4 bases and J gave up 2 bases; unmatched junction bases: 6. This CDR3 reads CASSFSGTLQETQYF. The CDR3, as DNA: TGTGCCAGCAGTTTTAGCGGGACCCTGCAAGAGACCCAGTACTTC.

The rearrangement links TRBV15 to TRBJ2-1; the match to TRBD1 covers 10 bases. Per the germline V gene, CDR1 is LNHNV and CDR2 is YYDKDF (reference sequence). The V and J ends lost 1 base and 2 bases, in that order; junction bases with no gene match: 2. The CDR3 totals 16 residues. Here the CDR3 reads CATSRGGTGAYNEQFF. The CDR3 nucleotides read TGTGCCACCAGCAGAGGCGGGACAGGGGCCTACAATGAGCAGTTCTTC.

A few counts support this clone. The V and J genes are TRBV6-1 and TRBJ1-1; possible D gene TRBD1, 5 bases. The CDR3 totals 16 residues. V dropped 3 bases and J dropped 5 bases, with 19 bases sitting between them. CDR1 MNHNS and CDR2 SASEGT come from the germline V gene. The CDR3 here is CASSDPQGTEWTEAFF. For the CDR3, the DNA is TGTGCCAGCAGTGACCCGCAGGGTACGGAGTGGACTGAAGCTTTCTTT.

This chain links TRBV2 with TRBJ2-3, with 8 bases fitting TRBD1. J lost 3 bases, V lost 8 bases, and 4 bases had no gene match. The CDR3 is 13 residues long. CDR1 and CDR2 (germline): SNHLY, FYNNEI. The chain's CDR3 is CASGTGLTDTQYF. The CDR3 DNA is TGTGCCAGCGGGACAGGCCTTACAGATACGCAGTATTTT.

V is TRBV30 and J is TRBJ1-5; 10 nucleotides match TRBD1. The CDR3 is 17 residues long. CDR1 is GTSNPN and CDR2 is SVGIG in the germline V gene (reference sequence). The junction had 7 bases not matched to a gene; V was cut back by 2 bases and J by 0 bases. The CDR3 DNA sequence: TGTGCCTGGAGTAGCGGGACAGGGGCCTTTAGCAATCAGCCCCAGCATTTT. This translates into CAWSSGTGAFSNQPQHF.

The chain couples TRBV30 to TRBJ1-5; D might be TRBD1 (5 bases). The CDR3 contains 13 residues. The V end lost 4 bases, the J end lost 3 bases, and 10 bases lay between the germline ends. The germline CDR1 and CDR2 sequences are GTSNPN and SVGIG (reference sequence). Here the CDR3 DNA reads TGTGCCTGGAACCTGGACACCAATCAGCCCCAGCATTTT. Amino acids: CAWNLDTNQPQHF.

This clone was seen only once. The gene calls are TRBV15 and TRBJ1-2; D possibly corresponds to TRBD1 (5 bases). The CDR3 covers 13 residues. CDR1 and CDR2 from the germline V gene are LNHNV and YYDKDF (reference sequence). V was clipped by 4 bases and J by 6 bases, with 12 bases between them. CDR3 amino acids: CATSTLWGDGYTF. The CDR3 coding sequence is TGTGCCACCAGCACCCTCTGGGGGGATGGCTACACCTTC.

The gene calls are TRBV19 and TRBJ1-5; weak D call: TRBD1 (5 bases). CDR3 size: 16 residues. Trimming stripped 1 base from V and 4 bases from J, with 14 bases between. Germline V CDR1 and CDR2: LNHDA, SQIVND (reference sequence). The CDR3 sequence: CASSIVQGSRNQPQHF. The CDR3, as DNA: TGTGCCAGTAGTATAGTTCAGGGCTCGAGGAATCAGCCCCAGCATTTT.

This clone was seen only once. The DNA of the CDR3 is TGTGCCAGCAGCTCCTCTAGGGGGAACAATGAGCAGTTCTTC. This sequence encodes CASSSSRGNNEQFF. This chain connects TRBV11-3 to TRBJ2-1; D is perhaps TRBD1 (6 bases). Trimming removed 4 bases from V and 5 bases from J, with 12 bases in between. Germline lookup yields CDR1 SGHNT and CDR2 YENEEA. There are 14 residues in the CDR3. Complete variable domain (other parts from reference TRBV11-3 and TRBJ2-1): EAGVVQSPRYKIIEKKQPVAFWCNPISGHNTLYWYLQNLGQGPELLIRYENEEAVDDSQLPKDRFSAERLKGVDSTLKIQPAELGDSAVYLCASSSSRGNNEQFFGPGTRLTVL.

This clone has just a few counts. The genes are TRBV18 and TRBJ1-4; 10 positions agree with TRBD1. The length of the CDR3 is 15 residues. V dropped 3 bases and J dropped 7; count of bases not matched to a gene: 5. Germline V gives CDR1 KGHSH, CDR2 LQKENI. CDR3 in amino acids: CASSPDRGLSEKLFF. The CDR3 DNA reads TGTGCCAGCTCACCCGACAGGGGGCTGAGTGAAAAACTGTTTTTT.

In its sample, this clone was seen once. J is TRBJ1-1 and V is TRBV12-3 or TRBV12-4, with TRBD1 identical over 9 bases. J lost 5 bases, V lost 8 bases, and 3 bases had no gene match. The CDR3 runs to 12 residues. The CDR3 reads CASGTGRTEAFF. The CDR3 coding sequence is TGTGCCAGCGGGACAGGGCGGACTGAAGCTTTCTTT.

The rearrangement uses TRBV28 and TRBJ1-1, with D uncertain. There are 16 residues in the CDR3. Germline V gene lookup returns CDR1 MDHEN and CDR2 SYDVKM. Between the trimmed V and J ends, which lost 3 bases and 0 bases, there was a span of 14 bases. The CDR3 loop reads CASSFSLRTLNTEAFF. In DNA, the CDR3 is TGTGCCAGCAGTTTCTCCCTCCGGACTTTGAACACTGAAGCTTTCTTT.

The CDR3 spells CASSLAGQTSTEAFF. The CDR3 DNA follows: TGTGCCAGCAGCTTAGCGGGACAGACGAGTACTGAAGCTTTCTTT. V gene TRBV7-2 combines with J gene TRBJ1-1, with 7 bases identical to TRBD1. Germline V gene data show CDR1 as SGHTA and CDR2 as FQGNSA. CDR3 length equals 15 residues. V lost 0 bases and J lost 5; bases outside the gene matches: 6.

This clone was detected a few times. The CDR3: CASSQGVGSPLHF. The CDR3 DNA reads TGTGCCAGCAGCCAAGGGGTTGGATCACCCCTCCACTTT. The chain joins TRBV12-3 or TRBV12-4 to TRBJ1-6, with a possible D match to TRBD1 (5 bases). This CDR3 contains 13 residues. The V end lost 6 bases, the J end lost 10 bases, and 13 bases lay between the germline ends.

This clone was observed once. The V and J genes are TRBV9 and TRBJ2-1, with no clear D. Deletions cut 0 bases from V and 3 bases from J, with 10 bases between. Germline loops: CDR1 SGDLS, CDR2 YYNGEE. This CDR3 has 15 amino acids. CDR3 amino acids: CASSVGGFLYNEQFF. DNA of the CDR3: TGTGCCAGCAGCGTAGGAGGATTCCTCTACAATGAGCAGTTCTTC.

The DNA of the CDR3 is TGTGCCAGCAGCCAAGAGGTAGGGGTGCTAGAGACCCAGTACTTC. Translation: CASSQEVGVLETQYF. V and J are TRBV3-1 (or the pseudogene TRBV3-2) and TRBJ2-5, with D maybe TRBD1 (5 bases). This CDR3 has 15 residues. Trimming left V 0 bases short and J 4 bases short, with 12 bases between. The germline V gene encodes CDR1 LGHDT and CDR2 YNNKEL (reference sequence).

The rearrangement uses TRBV2 and TRBJ1-1; TRBD1 might be the D (6 bases). The CDR3 consists of 15 residues. Trimming took off 5 bases at V and 1 base at J, with 14 bases between the two ends. The germline V gene encodes CDR1 SNHLY and CDR2 FYNNEI. CDR3 in DNA: TGTGCCAGCAGTTTACAGGGTCTTAGGAACACTGAAGCTTTCTTT. Translating gives CASSLQGLRNTEAFF.

The V gene is TRBV19, the J gene TRBJ2-3; TRBD1 agrees at 9 bases. The CDR3 is made up of 16 amino acids. Trimming at V came to 7 bases and at J to 4 bases, leaving 12 bases not matched to a gene. The germline gives CDR1 LNHDA, CDR2 SQIVND (reference sequence). CDR3 DNA: TGTGCCAGTACCCTCGAGGGACAGGGAGTATCAGATACGCAGTATTTT. This sequence encodes CASTLEGQGVSDTQYF. Variable domain in full (rest from reference TRBV19 and TRBJ2-3): DGGITQSPKYLFRKEGQNVTLSCEQNLNHDAMYWYRQDPGQGLRLIYYSQIVNDFQKGDIAEGYSVSREKKESFPLTVTSAQKNPTAFYLCASTLEGQGVSDTQYFGPGTRLTVL.

The chain links TRBV13 to TRBJ1-4, with TRBD1 matching 8 bases. The CDR3 sequence is 19 residues long. The germline V gene has CDR1 PRHDT and CDR2 FYEKMQ (reference sequence). With V trimmed by 4 bases and J by 3 bases, 16 bases remained unmatched. As DNA, the CDR3 is TGTGCCAGCAGCTCAACGCGGACAGGGAGAGGTTCGGCTAATGAAAAACTGTTTTTT. Amino acid sequence: CASSSTRTGRGSANEKLFF.

The chain has TRBV5-1 and TRBJ2-1; D may be TRBD2 (6 bases). CDR1 SGHRS and CDR2 YFSETQ come from the germline V gene. CDR3 length: 15 residues. V shed 4 bases and J shed 4 bases, with 15 bases lying between them. This CDR3 is CASSLPGGPYNEQFF. CDR3 bases: TGCGCCAGCAGCCTGCCCGGGGGTCCATACAATGAGCAGTTCTTC.

The genes are TRBV18 and TRBJ2-1; tentatively, D is TRBD1 (6 bases). V lost 1 base to trimming and J lost 3 bases, with 10 bases between them. The CDR3 sequence is 15 residues long. From germline, CDR1 is KGHSH and CDR2 LQKENI. CDR3 bases: TGTGCCAGCTCACCACGGCAGGGGAGCTACAATGAGCAGTTCTTC. Amino acid sequence: CASSPRQGSYNEQFF.